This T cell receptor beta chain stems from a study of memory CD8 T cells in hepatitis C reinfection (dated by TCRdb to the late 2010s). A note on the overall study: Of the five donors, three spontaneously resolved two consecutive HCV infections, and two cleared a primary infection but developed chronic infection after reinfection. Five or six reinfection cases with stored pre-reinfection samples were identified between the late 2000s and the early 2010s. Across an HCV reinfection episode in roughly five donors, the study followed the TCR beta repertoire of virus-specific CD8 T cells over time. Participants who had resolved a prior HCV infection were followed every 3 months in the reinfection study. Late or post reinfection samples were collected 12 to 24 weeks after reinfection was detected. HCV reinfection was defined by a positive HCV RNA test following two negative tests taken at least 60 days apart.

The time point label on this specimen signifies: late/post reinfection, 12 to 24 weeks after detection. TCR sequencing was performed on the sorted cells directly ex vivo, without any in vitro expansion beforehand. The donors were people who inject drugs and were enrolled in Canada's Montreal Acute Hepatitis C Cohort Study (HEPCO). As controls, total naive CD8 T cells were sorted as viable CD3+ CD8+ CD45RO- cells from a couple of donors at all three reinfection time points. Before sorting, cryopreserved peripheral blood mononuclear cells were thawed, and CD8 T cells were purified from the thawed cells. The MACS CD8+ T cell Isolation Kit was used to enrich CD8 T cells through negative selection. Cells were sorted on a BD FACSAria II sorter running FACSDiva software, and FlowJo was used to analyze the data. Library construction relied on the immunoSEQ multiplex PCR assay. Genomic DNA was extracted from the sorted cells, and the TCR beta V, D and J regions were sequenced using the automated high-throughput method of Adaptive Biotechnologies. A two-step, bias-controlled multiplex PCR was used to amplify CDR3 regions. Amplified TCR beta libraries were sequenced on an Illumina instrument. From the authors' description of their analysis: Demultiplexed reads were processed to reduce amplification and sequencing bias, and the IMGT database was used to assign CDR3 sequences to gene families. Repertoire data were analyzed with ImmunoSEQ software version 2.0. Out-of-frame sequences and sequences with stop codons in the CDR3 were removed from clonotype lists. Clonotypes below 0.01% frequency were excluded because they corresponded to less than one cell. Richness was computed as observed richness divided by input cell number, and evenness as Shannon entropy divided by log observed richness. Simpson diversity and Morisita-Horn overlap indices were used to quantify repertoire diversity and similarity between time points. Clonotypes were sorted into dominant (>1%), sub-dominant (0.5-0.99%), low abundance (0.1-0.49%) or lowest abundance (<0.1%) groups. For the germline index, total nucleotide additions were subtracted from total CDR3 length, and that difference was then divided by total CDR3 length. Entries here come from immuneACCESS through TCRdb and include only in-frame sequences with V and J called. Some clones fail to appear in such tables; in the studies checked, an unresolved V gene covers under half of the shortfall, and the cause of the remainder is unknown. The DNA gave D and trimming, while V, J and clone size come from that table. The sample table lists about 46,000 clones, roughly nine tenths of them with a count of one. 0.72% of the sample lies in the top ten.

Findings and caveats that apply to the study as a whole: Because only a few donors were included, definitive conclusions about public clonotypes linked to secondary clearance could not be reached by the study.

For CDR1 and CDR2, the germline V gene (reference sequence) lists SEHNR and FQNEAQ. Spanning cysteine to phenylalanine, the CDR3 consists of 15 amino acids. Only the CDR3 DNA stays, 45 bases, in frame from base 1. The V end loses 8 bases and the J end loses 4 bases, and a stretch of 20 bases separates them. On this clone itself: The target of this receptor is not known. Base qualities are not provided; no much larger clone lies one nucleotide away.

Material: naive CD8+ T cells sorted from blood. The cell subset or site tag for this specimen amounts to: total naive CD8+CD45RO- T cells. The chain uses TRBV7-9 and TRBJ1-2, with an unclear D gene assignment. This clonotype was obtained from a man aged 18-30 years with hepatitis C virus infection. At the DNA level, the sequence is TGTGCCAGCGAATTGGTAGATGATATATTCTATGGCTACACCTTC. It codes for CASELVDDIFYGYTF.